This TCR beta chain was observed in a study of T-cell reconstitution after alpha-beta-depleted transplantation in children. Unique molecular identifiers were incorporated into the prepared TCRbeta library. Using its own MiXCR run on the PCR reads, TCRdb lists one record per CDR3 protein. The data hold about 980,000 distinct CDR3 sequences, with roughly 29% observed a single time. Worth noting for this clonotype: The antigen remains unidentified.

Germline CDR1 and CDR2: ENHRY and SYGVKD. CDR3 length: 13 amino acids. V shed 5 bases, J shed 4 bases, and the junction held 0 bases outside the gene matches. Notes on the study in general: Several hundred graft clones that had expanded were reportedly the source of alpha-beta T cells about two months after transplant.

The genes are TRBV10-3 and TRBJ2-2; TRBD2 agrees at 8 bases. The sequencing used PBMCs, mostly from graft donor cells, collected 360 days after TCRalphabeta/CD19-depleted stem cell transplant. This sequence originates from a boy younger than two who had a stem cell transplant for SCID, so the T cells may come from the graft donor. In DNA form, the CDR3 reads TGTGCCATCAGTAGCGGGGGCACCGGGGAGCTGTTTTTT. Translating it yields CAISSGGTGELFF.